Included here is one T cell receptor beta chain sequence, with context. The sample is drawn from a study of blood T cell repertoires in COVID-19. The overall study: Samples representing acute and convalescent COVID-19 were sourced from the United States, Italy and Spain. The cDNA or gDNA used as material had been derived from T cells, B-cell-depleted T cells, or PBMCs.

Methods used by the authors: The authors estimated nucleated cell counts from reference gene primer amplification. The data were produced by immunoSEQ multiplex PCR, yet TCRdb's version contains in-frame clones alone and is incomplete. V, J and clone size reflect that table, while D and trimming were determined from the DNA. The data hold fewer than 250,000 clones, with about nine tenths observed a single time. The CDR3 extends over 16 amino acids. The V gene's germline CDR1 is SGHDN and CDR2 FVKESK. V was cut by 4 bases and J by 4 bases, with 19 bases left in between. V is TRBV14 and J is TRBJ1-2, with D hard to call. The specimen sequenced was peripheral blood. This sequence was found in a middle-aged woman with acute or convalescent COVID-19. In DNA, the CDR3 is TGTGCCAGCAGCCGCCTGACCGGAGGCAGGACCTATGGCTACACCTTC. Protein: CASSRLTGGRTYGYTF.